What follows are 9 T cell receptor beta chains derived from one specimen sequenced in a study of blood T cell repertoires in COVID-19. The table came from immunoSEQ multiplex PCR; TCRdb's copy has only in-frame clones and leaves some out. The table shows some 300,000 clones, with roughly 91% occurring only once. The source material was PBMCs or T cells enriched from blood (not recorded which). The origin of the receptors is a woman aged 25-40 years who had recovered from COVID-19.

V usage is TRBV4-1 and J usage is TRBJ1-2, with unresolved D. The CDR3 is 15 amino acids. V was shortened by 4 bases and J by 4 bases, with 16 bases between the two germline ends. Germline CDR1 MGHRA, CDR2 YSYEKL. The CDR3 DNA sequence: TGCGCCAGCAGCCTTCGAAAATCAGGTAGCTATGGCTACACCTTC. Its translation: CASSLRKSGSYGYTF.

The chain has TRBV29-1 and TRBJ2-5, with D perhaps TRBD1 (6 bases). The CDR3 extends over 14 amino acids. The V end was cut by 6 bases, the J end by 3 bases, with 17 bases between. Germline assignment: CDR1 SQVTM and CDR2 ANQGSEA. Written as DNA, the CDR3 is TGCAGCGTCGACCTGTTGACAGGTGAAGAGACCCAGTACTTC. Its protein is CSVDLLTGEETQYF.

This rearrangement joins TRBV19 to TRBJ2-3; 9 bases are a match to TRBD2. CDR1 LNHDA and CDR2 SQIVND come from the germline V gene (reference sequence). The CDR3 is 15 residues long. The junction had 5 bases not matched to a gene; V was cut back by 3 bases and J by 4 bases. The CDR3 reads CASSMGGRAADTQYF. CDR3 DNA sequence: TGTGCCAGTAGTATGGGCGGGAGGGCCGCAGATACGCAGTATTTT.

This rearrangement joins TRBV27 to TRBJ2-7; TRBD2 might be the D (6 bases). Germline assignment: CDR1 MNHEY and CDR2 SMNVEV (reference sequence). The length of the CDR3 is 15 residues. V lost 4 bases and J 2 bases, leaving 15 bases between the germline ends. CDR3 residues: CASSSARDFPYEQYF. The CDR3 DNA sequence: TGTGCCAGCAGTTCCGCCCGGGACTTTCCCTACGAGCAGTACTTC.

This rearrangement joins TRBV13 to TRBJ2-5, with TRBD2 as a possible D gene (6 bases). The CDR3 runs to 13 residues. The ends were cut back, 8 bases at V and 4 bases at J, with 14 bases in the middle. Germline V gene sequence: CDR1 PRHDT, CDR2 FYEKMQ (reference sequence). The CDR3 here is CASSQTRGETQYF. Here the CDR3 DNA reads TGTGCCAGCTCCCAGACTAGAGGAGAGACCCAGTACTTC.

Concerning this clone itself: The junction departs from the called germline gene at one end, perhaps through a read error. The rearrangement joins TRBV7-7 to TRBJ1-3; D ambiguous. Germline V gene sequence: CDR1 SSHAT, CDR2 FNYEAQ (reference sequence). The CDR3 covers 16 residues. CDR3: CASSLGRGTSGNTIYF. The CDR3 bases are TGTGCTAGCAGCTTAGGTCGCGGAACCTCTGGAAACACCATATATTTT. Complete variable domain (other parts from reference TRBV7-7 and TRBJ1-3): GAGVSQSPRYKVTKRGQDVTLRCDPISSHATLYWYQQALGQGPEFLTYFNYEAQPDKSGLPSDRFSAERPEGSISTLTIQRTEQRDSAMYRCASSLGRGTSGNTIYFGEGSWLTVV.

The chain has TRBV7-2 and TRBJ1-2, with unresolved D. V was shortened by 2 bases and J by 4 bases, with 14 bases between the two germline ends. Germline V gene sequence: CDR1 SGHTA, CDR2 FQGNSA. This CDR3 has 15 residues. CDR3 sequence (DNA): TGTGCCAGCAGCTTAAAGTATCGGGCGGGCTATGGCTACACCTTC. Translating gives CASSLKYRAGYGYTF.

The CDR3 DNA sequence: TGTGCCAGCAAGGCAGGGGTCGAGGACTATGGCTACACCTTC. This gives the protein CASKAGVEDYGYTF. V usage is TRBV27 and J usage is TRBJ1-2; tentatively, D is TRBD1 (6 bases). V shed 7 bases and J shed 3 bases, with 15 bases lying between them. Germline CDR1 and CDR2: MNHEY and SMNVEV (reference sequence). CDR3 length: 14 residues.

This clone was seen a few times. The chain recombines TRBV5-4 with TRBJ2-5; 7 positions match TRBD2. V shed 4 bases, J shed 0 bases, and the junction held 6 bases outside the gene matches. The CDR3 loop spans 15 amino acids. The germline V gene encodes CDR1 SGHNT and CDR2 YYREEE (reference sequence). This CDR3 reads CASSHAGGYQETQYF. The CDR3 DNA is TGTGCCAGCAGCCATGCCGGGGGGTACCAAGAGACCCAGTACTTC.